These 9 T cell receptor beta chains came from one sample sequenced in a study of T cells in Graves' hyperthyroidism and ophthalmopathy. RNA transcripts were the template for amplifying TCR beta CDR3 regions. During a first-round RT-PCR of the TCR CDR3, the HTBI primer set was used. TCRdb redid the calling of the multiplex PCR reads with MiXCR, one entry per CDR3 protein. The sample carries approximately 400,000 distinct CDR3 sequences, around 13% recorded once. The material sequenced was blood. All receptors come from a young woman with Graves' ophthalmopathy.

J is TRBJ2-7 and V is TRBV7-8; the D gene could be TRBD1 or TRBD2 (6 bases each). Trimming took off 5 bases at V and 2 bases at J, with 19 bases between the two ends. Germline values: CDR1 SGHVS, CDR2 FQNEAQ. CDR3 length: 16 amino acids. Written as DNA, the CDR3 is TGTGCCAGCAGCCGGTCCGGAGGGGGGCCCCCCTACGAGCAGTACTTC. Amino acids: CASSRSGGGPPYEQYF.

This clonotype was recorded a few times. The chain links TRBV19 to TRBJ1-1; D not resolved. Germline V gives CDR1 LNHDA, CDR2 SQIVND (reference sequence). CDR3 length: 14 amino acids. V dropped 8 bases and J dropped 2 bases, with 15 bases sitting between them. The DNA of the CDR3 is TGTGCCAGTCAGGAGAGATACAAAAACACTGAAGCTTTCTTT. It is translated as CASQERYKNTEAFF. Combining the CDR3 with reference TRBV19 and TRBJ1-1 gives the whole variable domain DGGITQSPKYLFRKEGQNVTLSCEQNLNHDAMYWYRQDPGQGLRLIYYSQIVNDFQKGDIAEGYSVSREKKESFPLTVTSAQKNPTAFYLCASQERYKNTEAFFGQGTRLTVV.

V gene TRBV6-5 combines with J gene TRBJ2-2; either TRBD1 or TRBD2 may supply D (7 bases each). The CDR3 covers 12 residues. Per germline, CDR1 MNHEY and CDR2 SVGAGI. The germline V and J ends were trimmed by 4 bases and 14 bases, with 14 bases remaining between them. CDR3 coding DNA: TGTGCCAGCAGTTCCCAGGGGGGGGGACTGTTTTTT. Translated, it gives CASSSQGGGLFF.

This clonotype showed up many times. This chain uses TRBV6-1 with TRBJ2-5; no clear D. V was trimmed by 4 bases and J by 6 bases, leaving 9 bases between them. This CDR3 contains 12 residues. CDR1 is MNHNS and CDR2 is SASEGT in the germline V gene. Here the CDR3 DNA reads TGTGCCAGCAGTGCGGACGCGAAGACCCAGTACTTC. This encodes CASSADAKTQYF.

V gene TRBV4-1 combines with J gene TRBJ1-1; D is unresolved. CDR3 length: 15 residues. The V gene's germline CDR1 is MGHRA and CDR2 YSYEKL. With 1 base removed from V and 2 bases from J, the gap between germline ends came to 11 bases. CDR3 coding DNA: TGCGCCAGCAGCCAAGTCGTAGAGAAAAACACTGAAGCTTTCTTT. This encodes CASSQVVEKNTEAFF.

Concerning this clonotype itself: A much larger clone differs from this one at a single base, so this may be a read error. CDR3 sequence: CASSLGVGPYNGQFF. In nucleotides, the CDR3 is TGTGCCAGCAGCTTAGGGGTGGGCCCCTACAATGGGCAGTTCTTC. V gene TRBV7-2 combines with J gene TRBJ2-1; D gene uncertain. Germline CDR1 is SGHTA and CDR2 is FQGNSA. The CDR3 has 15 residues.

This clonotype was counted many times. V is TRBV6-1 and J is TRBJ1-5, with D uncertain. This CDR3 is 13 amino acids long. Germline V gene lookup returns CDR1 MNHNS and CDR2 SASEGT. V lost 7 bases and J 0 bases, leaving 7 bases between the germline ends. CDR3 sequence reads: CASTPYSNQPQHF. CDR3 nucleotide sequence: TGTGCCAGCACCCCTTATAGCAATCAGCCCCAGCATTTT.

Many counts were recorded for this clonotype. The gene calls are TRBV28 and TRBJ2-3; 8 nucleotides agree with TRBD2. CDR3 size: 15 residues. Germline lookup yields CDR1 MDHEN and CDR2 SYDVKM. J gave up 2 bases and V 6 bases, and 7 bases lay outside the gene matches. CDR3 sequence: CASSRAGALTDTQYF. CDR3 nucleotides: TGTGCCAGCAGCCGAGCGGGGGCCCTCACAGATACGCAGTATTTT.

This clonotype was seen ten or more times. The CDR3 DNA reads as TGTGCCAGCAGCGTAGCGACCACCTACGAGCAGTACTTC. This encodes CASSVATTYEQYF. The J gene is TRBJ2-7, the V gene TRBV11-2, with TRBD2 as a possible D gene (5 bases). This CDR3 region has 13 residues. Between the trimmed V and J ends, which lost 5 bases and 2 bases, there was a span of 10 bases. CDR1 and CDR2 from the germline V gene are SGHAT and FQNNGV.